This entry lists 18 T cell receptor beta chains sequenced from one sample in a study of graft-versus-host responses after intestinal transplantation. Assay: immunoSEQ multiplex PCR; the TCRdb copy retains only in-frame clones and omits some. Of about 97,000 clones in the sample, 90% were seen once. The starting material was PBMCs, obtained 450 to 480 days after intestinal transplant. The receptors derive from a human patient who received an intestinal transplant, so some T cells may come from the graft donor.

V gene TRBV6-5 combines with J gene TRBJ1-5, with D unclear. Germline V gene sequence: CDR1 MNHEY, CDR2 SVGAGI. V lost 5 bases and J lost 7, with 9 bases in between. The CDR3 extends over 12 amino acids. This chain's CDR3 is CASSHQGQPQHF. The DNA for the CDR3 is TGTGCCAGCAGTCATCAAGGGCAGCCCCAGCATTTT.

This clone was detected only once. V gene TRBV11-3 combines with J gene TRBJ2-4; 10 bases map to TRBD1. The CDR3 consists of 16 residues. V gave up 5 bases and J gave up 10 bases; unmatched junction bases: 14. CDR1 and CDR2 (germline): SGHNT, YENEEA. The CDR3 here is CASSPLKTWTGGIQYF. The CDR3 DNA is TGTGCCAGCAGCCCACTAAAAACTTGGACAGGGGGGATTCAGTACTTC.

The rearrangement uses TRBV27 and TRBJ2-1; TRBD2 matches at 12 bases. The CDR3 runs 14 residues. Germline V gives CDR1 MNHEY, CDR2 SMNVEV (reference sequence). The CDR3 DNA reads as TGTGCTTCCCAACTAGCGGGGGGTTACAATGAGCAGTTCTTC. Translated, it gives CASQLAGGYNEQFF.

The chain links TRBV2 to TRBJ1-1; 9 bases agree with TRBD1. There are 15 residues in the CDR3. CDR1 and CDR2 (germline): SNHLY, FYNNEI. Trimming cost V 6 bases and J 2 bases; bases outside gene matches: 7. CDR3 in DNA: TGTGCCAGCAGGTACGAACAGGGGGCAAACACTGAAGCTTTCTTT. Its translation is CASRYEQGANTEAFF.

The CDR3 DNA reads as TGCGCCAGCAGCTTGAGGCAGGGGACTGGCAATGAGCAGTTCTTC. Translation gives CASSLRQGTGNEQFF. The gene calls are TRBV5-1 and TRBJ2-1; the D call may be TRBD1 or TRBD2 (6 bases each). Per germline, CDR1 SGHRS and CDR2 YFSETQ. This CDR3 spans 15 amino acids. Trimming left V 1 base short and J 6 bases short, with 14 bases between.

The chain uses TRBV5-1 and TRBJ2-3; 7 bases map to TRBD1. Unmatched junction bases numbered 6, after V lost 4 bases and J lost 4 bases. Germline V gene data show CDR1 as SGHRS and CDR2 as YFSETQ. The CDR3 has 14 residues. Written as DNA, the CDR3 is TGCGCCAGCAGCCCGGGACAGTGGGCAGATACGCAGTATTTT. It codes for CASSPGQWADTQYF.

The rearrangement uses TRBV4-1 and TRBJ1-1; D is unresolved. Germline-derived CDR1 and CDR2 are MGHRA and YSYEKL. Trimming removed 1 base from V and 1 base from J, with 10 bases in between. The CDR3 is 15 amino acids. The CDR3 sequence is CASSQGIIENTEAFF. DNA of the CDR3: TGCGCCAGCAGCCAAGGGATCATCGAGAACACTGAAGCTTTCTTT.

The chain has TRBV11-3 and TRBJ2-2; D remains unclear. The germline V gene has CDR1 SGHNT and CDR2 YENEEA. This CDR3 comprises 15 residues. The V end was cut by 0 bases, the J end by 6 bases, with 11 bases between. CDR3 sequence (DNA): TGTGCCAGCAGCTTAGATCGTGGATACGCCGGGGAGCTGTTTTTT. This translates into CASSLDRGYAGELFF. Based on the CDR3 plus reference TRBV11-3 and TRBJ2-2, the full variable domain is EAGVVQSPRYKIIEKKQPVAFWCNPISGHNTLYWYLQNLGQGPELLIRYENEEAVDDSQLPKDRFSAERLKGVDSTLKIQPAELGDSAVYLCASSLDRGYAGELFFGEGSRLTVL.

The rearrangement links TRBV14 to TRBJ2-2; D is unresolved. CDR3 length: 13 amino acids. Trimming removed 2 bases from V and 7 bases from J, with 8 bases in between. CDR1 is SGHDN, CDR2 FVKESK, per germline. The CDR3 sequence: CASSQPGRGELFF. The CDR3 DNA reads TGTGCCAGCAGCCAACCCGGACGCGGGGAGCTGTTTTTT. Combining the CDR3 with reference TRBV14 and TRBJ2-2 gives the whole variable domain EAGVTQFPSHSVIEKGQTVTLRCDPISGHDNLYWYRRVMGKEIKFLLHFVKESKQDESGMPNNRFLAERTGGTYSTLKVQPAELEDSGVYFCASSQPGRGELFFGEGSRLTVL.

This chain links TRBV5-1 with TRBJ1-2, with D hard to call. The CDR3 contains 13 residues. Trimming shortened V by 0 bases and J by 2 bases, and 5 bases separated the two germline ends. CDR1 is SGHRS and CDR2 is YFSETQ in the germline V gene. CDR3 sequence: CASSLVPNYGYTF. DNA for the CDR3: TGCGCCAGCAGCTTGGTCCCCAACTATGGCTACACCTTC. Looking up the rest from reference TRBV5-1 and TRBJ1-2 gives the full variable domain: KAGVTQTPRYLIKTRGQQVTLSCSPISGHRSVSWYQQTPGQGLQFLFEYFSETQRNKGNFPGRFSGRQFSNSRSEMNVSTLELGDSALYLCASSLVPNYGYTFGSGTRLTVV.

Concerning this clone: The same CDR3 is also encoded by other DNA sequences in this sample. The chain has TRBV5-1 and TRBJ1-3, with 7 bases matching TRBD1. With V trimmed by 0 bases and J by 4 bases, 7 bases remained unmatched. The CDR3 contains 16 residues. CDR1 and CDR2 (germline): SGHRS, YFSETQ. The CDR3 nucleotides read TGCGCCAGCAGCTTGGGGCCTCAGGGGGGAGGAAACACCATATATTTT. This sequence encodes CASSLGPQGGGNTIYF.

This clone was seen just once. The genes are TRBV7-9 and TRBJ2-7, with D tentatively TRBD1 (6 bases). This CDR3 spans 14 amino acids. The germline V gene has CDR1 SEHNR and CDR2 FQNEAQ (reference sequence). V was pared by 3 bases and J by 4 bases, with 13 bases between. The chain's CDR3 is CASSLSGHGYEQYF. The CDR3 coding sequence is TGTGCCAGCAGCTTGTCGGGACACGGATACGAGCAGTACTTC.

J is TRBJ1-2 and V is TRBV19, with unresolved D. Germline V gene data show CDR1 as LNHDA and CDR2 as SQIVND (reference sequence). The V gene lost 3 bases and the J gene lost 4 bases, with 15 bases spanning the gap. The CDR3 is 15 amino acids. The CDR3 coding sequence is TGTGCCAGTAGTATTGGAGGTCAGTCCCCCTATGGCTACACCTTC. This translates into CASSIGGQSPYGYTF.

Concerning this clone itself: The same CDR3 arises from other DNA sequences in this sample as well. The CDR3 sequence is CASSWTRNNYGYTF. In nucleotides, the CDR3 is TGTGCCAGCAGTTGGACACGGAACAACTATGGCTACACCTTC. This rearrangement joins TRBV2 to TRBJ1-2; tentative D call: TRBD1 (5 bases). Germline values: CDR1 SNHLY, CDR2 FYNNEI. CDR3 length equals 14 residues. V shed 5 bases and J shed 2 bases, with 12 bases lying between them.

The rearrangement joins TRBV19 to TRBJ2-1; TRBD2 aligns across 10 bases. The CDR3 covers 17 residues. Per the germline V gene, CDR1 is LNHDA and CDR2 is SQIVND (reference sequence). The ends lost 2 bases at V and 0 bases at J; junction bases unmatched: 4. In nucleotides, the CDR3 is TGTGCCAGTAGTATACCACTAGCGGGGAGCTCCTACAATGAGCAGTTCTTC. Protein: CASSIPLAGSSYNEQFF. The complete variable domain, with remaining parts taken from reference TRBV19 and TRBJ2-1, reads DGGITQSPKYLFRKEGQNVTLSCEQNLNHDAMYWYRQDPGQGLRLIYYSQIVNDFQKGDIAEGYSVSREKKESFPLTVTSAQKNPTAFYLCASSIPLAGSSYNEQFFGPGTRLTVL.

The gene calls are TRBV27 and TRBJ2-7; perhaps D is TRBD1 or TRBD2 (5 bases each). Germline V gene lookup returns CDR1 MNHEY and CDR2 SMNVEV (reference sequence). The CDR3 has 11 residues. With 3 bases removed from V and 5 bases from J, the gap between germline ends came to 5 bases. The CDR3 DNA reads as TGTGCCAGCAGTTTGGGACACGAGCAGTACTTC. This codes for CASSLGHEQYF.

V and J are TRBV5-1 and TRBJ2-7, with D maybe TRBD1 (6 bases). Trimming stripped 4 bases from V and 2 bases from J, with 10 bases between. CDR1 and CDR2 (germline): SGHRS, YFSETQ. This CDR3 contains 13 residues. For the CDR3, the DNA is TGCGCCAGCAGCCCGCGACAGGCCTACGAGCAGTACTTC. This gives the protein CASSPRQAYEQYF.

This clone was detected once. The chain employs TRBV19 and TRBJ1-1, with D tentatively TRBD1 (5 bases). V shed 0 bases and J shed 1 base, with 12 bases lying between them. CDR3 size: 16 residues. CDR1 is LNHDA and CDR2 is SQIVND in the germline V gene (reference sequence). CDR3 sequence: CASSIDLGQRNTEAFF. CDR3 DNA: TGTGCCAGTAGTATAGACCTGGGGCAGAGGAACACTGAAGCTTTCTTT. Using reference TRBV19 and TRBJ1-1 for the parts outside the CDR3, the full variable domain is DGGITQSPKYLFRKEGQNVTLSCEQNLNHDAMYWYRQDPGQGLRLIYYSQIVNDFQKGDIAEGYSVSREKKESFPLTVTSAQKNPTAFYLCASSIDLGQRNTEAFFGQGTRLTVV.